Listed below are T cell receptor beta chains from one sample, sequenced in a study of cytomegalovirus exposure and HLA in healthy donors. Assay: immunoSEQ multiplex PCR; the TCRdb copy retains only in-frame clones and omits some. The table for this sample gives tens of thousands of clones. Sequenced input: PBMCs. These TCRs come from a woman aged 25 to 39 in good health and CMV-seronegative. CDR3s include the opening cysteine and the closing phenylalanine or tryptophan. The order of the fields is J gene, D gene, V gene, CDR3 DNA, CDR3 protein. The D gene is left open where the match is weak.

J: TRBJ2-7; D: -; V: TRBV5-1; DNA: TGCGCCAGCAGCTTGGGTTTGAGCTCCTACGAGCAGTACTTC; CDR3: CASSLGLSSYEQYF
J: TRBJ2-1; D: TRBD2; V: TRBV5-6; DNA: TGTGCCAGCAGCTTGATAACTAGCGGGGGGGAAGGTCGGTTCTTC; CDR3: CASSLITSGGEGRFF
J: TRBJ2-1; D: TRBD2; V: TRBV7-9; DNA: TGTGCCAGCAGCTTACTGACTAGCGGGAGAAATGAGCAGTTCTTC; CDR3: CASSLLTSGRNEQFF
J: TRBJ1-5; D: TRBD1; V: TRBV19; DNA: TGTGCCAGTAGTGAAGGGACAGGTCTTAGGGGCAATCAGCCCCAGCATTTT; CDR3: CASSEGTGLRGNQPQHF
J: TRBJ2-3; D: TRBD1; V: TRBV19; DNA: TGTGCCAGTAGCCCGGGGACAGCTAGCACAGATACGCAGTATTTT; CDR3: CASSPGTASTDTQYF
J: TRBJ1-1; D: TRBD1; V: TRBV19; DNA: TGTGCCAGTAGTATGGTAAGGGGGCACACTGAAGCTTTCTTT; CDR3: CASSMVRGHTEAFF
J: TRBJ2-7; D: TRBD1; V: TRBV19; DNA: TGTGCCAGTAGTATCGGGACAGGGTCCTACGAGCAGTACTTC; CDR3: CASSIGTGSYEQYF
J: TRBJ2-1; D: -; V: TRBV4-1; DNA: TGCGCCAGCAGCCAAGTAGGCGGATACAATGAGCAGTTCTTC; CDR3: CASSQVGGYNEQFF
J: TRBJ2-6; D: TRBD2; V: TRBV4-2; DNA: TGTGCCAGCAGCCGGTCGGGGCGGGGGGGCCCTGGGGCCAACGTCCTGACTTTC; CDR3: CASSRSGRGGPGANVLTF
J: TRBJ2-5; D: -; V: TRBV7-2; DNA: TGTGCCAGCAGCTTAGGTTCCAGGGTTGAGACCCAGTACTTC; CDR3: CASSLGSRVETQYF
J: TRBJ2-1; D: TRBD2; V: TRBV2; DNA: TGTGCCAGCAGTGTAGCGGGGGGGCCCGTCTCCTACAATGAGCAGTTCTTC; CDR3: CASSVAGGPVSYNEQFF
J: TRBJ1-5; D: TRBD1; V: TRBV6-6; DNA: TGTGCCAGCAGCCCATATCAGAACAGGGGTAATCAGCCCCAGCATTTT; CDR3: CASSPYQNRGNQPQHF
J: TRBJ2-5; D: TRBD2; V: TRBV13; DNA: TGTGCCAGCAGCTTGGGACTAGCGGGGCAAGAGACCCAGTACTTC; CDR3: CASSLGLAGQETQYF
J: TRBJ1-2; D: TRBD1; V: TRBV5-4; DNA: TGTGCTATACAGGGGGCGACAGGTGGCTACACCTTC; CDR3: CAIQGATGGYTF
J: TRBJ1-5; D: -; V: TRBV28; DNA: TGTGCCAGCAGTGTCGAGCTGTTCAATCAGCCCCAGCATTTT; CDR3: CASSVELFNQPQHF
J: TRBJ2-3; D: TRBD2; V: TRBV7-2; DNA: TGTGCCAGCAGCTCGCGGGGGGGCGGATATACGCAGTATTTT; CDR3: CASSSRGGGYTQYF
J: TRBJ2-1; D: -; V: TRBV2; DNA: TGTGCCCGTAGGGGGGAGGGTGACAATGAGCAGTTCTTC; CDR3: CARRGEGDNEQFF
J: TRBJ1-1; D: TRBD1; V: TRBV2; DNA: TGTGCCAGTACTAACAGGGGAGGCGTCCTGAACACTGAAGCTTTCTTT; CDR3: CASTNRGGVLNTEAFF
J: TRBJ2-7; D: TRBD2; V: TRBV19; DNA: TGTGCCAGTAGCCCGCTAGCGGGGGGCTACGAGCAGTACTTC; CDR3: CASSPLAGGYEQYF
J: TRBJ2-1; D: -; V: TRBV27; DNA: TGTGCCAGCAGTCCCCGAGGGGGGGACGGCACCTCCGACAATGAGCAGTTCTTC; CDR3: CASSPRGGDGTSDNEQFF
J: TRBJ2-5; D: TRBD2; V: TRBV7-8; DNA: TGTGCCAGCAGCTTAGCGTCGGGACTAGCGGGGCGCGGGCAGACCCAGTACTTC; CDR3: CASSLASGLAGRGQTQYF
J: TRBJ1-1; D: TRBD1; V: TRBV5-1; DNA: TGCGCCAGCAGCCCGTGGGGACAGGAGAACACTGAAGCTTTCTTT; CDR3: CASSPWGQENTEAFF